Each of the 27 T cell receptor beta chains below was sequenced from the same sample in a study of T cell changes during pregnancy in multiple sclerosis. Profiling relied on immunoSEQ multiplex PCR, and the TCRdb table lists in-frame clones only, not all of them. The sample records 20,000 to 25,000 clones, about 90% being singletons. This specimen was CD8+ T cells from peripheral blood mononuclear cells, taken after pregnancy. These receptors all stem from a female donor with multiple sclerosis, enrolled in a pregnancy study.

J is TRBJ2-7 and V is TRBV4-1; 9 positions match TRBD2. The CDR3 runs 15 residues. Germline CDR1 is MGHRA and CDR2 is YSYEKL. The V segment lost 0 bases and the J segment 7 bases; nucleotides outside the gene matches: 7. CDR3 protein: CASSQDLGLAREQYF. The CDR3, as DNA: TGCGCCAGCAGCCAAGATCTAGGACTAGCGAGAGAGCAGTACTTC.

CDR3 sequence reads: CASSPGLQYMNTEAFF. The DNA of the CDR3 is TGTGCCAGCAGCCCCGGGTTGCAGTACATGAACACTGAAGCTTTCTTT. The chain recombines TRBV2 with TRBJ1-1; no firm D call. Germline CDR1 reads SNHLY; CDR2 reads FYNNEI. V lost 6 bases, J lost 0 bases, and 17 bases lay in between. The length of the CDR3 is 16 residues.

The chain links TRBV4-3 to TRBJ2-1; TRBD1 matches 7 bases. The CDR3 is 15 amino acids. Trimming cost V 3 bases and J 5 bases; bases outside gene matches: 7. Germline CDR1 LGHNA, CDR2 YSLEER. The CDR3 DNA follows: TGCGCCAGCAGCCATGCCACAGGGGAACACAATGAGCAGTTCTTC. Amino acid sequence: CASSHATGEHNEQFF.

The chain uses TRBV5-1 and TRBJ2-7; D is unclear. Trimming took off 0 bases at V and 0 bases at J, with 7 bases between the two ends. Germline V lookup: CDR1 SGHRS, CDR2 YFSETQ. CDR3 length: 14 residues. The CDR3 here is CASSLGQASYEQYF. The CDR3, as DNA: TGCGCCAGCAGCTTGGGGCAGGCCTCCTACGAGCAGTACTTC.

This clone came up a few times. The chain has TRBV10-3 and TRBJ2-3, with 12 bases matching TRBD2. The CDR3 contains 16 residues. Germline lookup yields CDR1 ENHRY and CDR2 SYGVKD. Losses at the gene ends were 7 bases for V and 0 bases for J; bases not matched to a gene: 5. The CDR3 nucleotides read TGTGCCATCAATGGAGGGACTAGCGGGAGCACAGATACGCAGTATTTT. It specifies CAINGGTSGSTDTQYF.

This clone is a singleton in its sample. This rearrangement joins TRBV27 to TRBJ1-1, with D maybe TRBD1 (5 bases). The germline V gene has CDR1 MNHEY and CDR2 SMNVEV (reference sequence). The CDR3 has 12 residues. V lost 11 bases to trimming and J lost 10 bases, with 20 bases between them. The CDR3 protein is CASYSGGVRAFF. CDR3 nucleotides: TGTGCCTCCTACTCGGGGGGTGTGAGAGCTTTCTTT.

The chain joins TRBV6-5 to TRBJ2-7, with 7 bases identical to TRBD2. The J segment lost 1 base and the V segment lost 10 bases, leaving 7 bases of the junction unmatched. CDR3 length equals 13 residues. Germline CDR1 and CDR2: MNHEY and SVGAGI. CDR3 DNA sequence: TGTGCCACCCTAGCGGACATGTCCTACGAGCAGTACTTC. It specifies CATLADMSYEQYF.

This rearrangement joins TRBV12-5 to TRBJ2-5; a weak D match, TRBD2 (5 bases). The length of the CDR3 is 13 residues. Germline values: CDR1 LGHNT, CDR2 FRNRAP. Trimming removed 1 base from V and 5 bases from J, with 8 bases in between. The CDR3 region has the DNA TGTGCTAGTGGTTTGGACGGCGGGGAGACCCAGTACTTC. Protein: CASGLDGGETQYF.

CDR3 amino acids: CASSLAQGARYEQYF. The CDR3 nucleotides read TGTGCCAGCAGCTTAGCCCAGGGGGCGCGCTACGAGCAGTACTTC. The gene calls are TRBV7-9 and TRBJ2-7; 8 positions match TRBD1. Germline V gives CDR1 SEHNR, CDR2 FQNEAQ (reference sequence). CDR3 length: 15 residues. V shed 0 bases, J shed 3 bases, and the junction held 4 bases outside the gene matches.

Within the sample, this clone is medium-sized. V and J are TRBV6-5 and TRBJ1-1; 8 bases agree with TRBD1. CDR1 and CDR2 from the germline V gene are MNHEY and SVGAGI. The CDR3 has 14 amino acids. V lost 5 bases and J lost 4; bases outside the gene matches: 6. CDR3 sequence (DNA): TGTGCCAGCAGTCCCGGACAGGGTGTCACTGAAGCTTTCTTT. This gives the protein CASSPGQGVTEAFF.

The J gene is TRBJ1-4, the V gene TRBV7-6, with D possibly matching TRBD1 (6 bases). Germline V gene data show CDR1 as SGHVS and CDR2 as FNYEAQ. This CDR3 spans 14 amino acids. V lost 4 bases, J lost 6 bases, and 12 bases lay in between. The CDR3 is CASSYNRAHEKLFF. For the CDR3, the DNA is TGTGCCAGCAGCTATAACAGGGCCCATGAAAAACTGTTTTTT.

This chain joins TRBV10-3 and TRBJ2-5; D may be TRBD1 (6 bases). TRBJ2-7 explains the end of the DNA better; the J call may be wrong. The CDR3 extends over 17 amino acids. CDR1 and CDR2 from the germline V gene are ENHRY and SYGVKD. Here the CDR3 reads CAISEGSAGALIDEQYF. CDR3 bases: TGTGCCATCAGTGAGGGGTCGGCAGGGGCCCTTATTGACGAGCAGTACTTC.

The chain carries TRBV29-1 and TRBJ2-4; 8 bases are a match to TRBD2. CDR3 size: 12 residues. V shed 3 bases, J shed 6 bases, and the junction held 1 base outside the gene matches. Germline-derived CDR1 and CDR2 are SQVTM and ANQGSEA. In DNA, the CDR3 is TGCAGCGTTGATACTAGCGGAAACATTCAGTACTTC. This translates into CSVDTSGNIQYF.

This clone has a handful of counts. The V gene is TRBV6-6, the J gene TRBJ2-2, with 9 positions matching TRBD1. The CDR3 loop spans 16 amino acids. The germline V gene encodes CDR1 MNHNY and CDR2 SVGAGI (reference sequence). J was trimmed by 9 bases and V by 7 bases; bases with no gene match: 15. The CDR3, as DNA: TGTGCCAGCATCGAGGGGACAGGGTCCCCCCAAAGGGAGCTGTTTTTT. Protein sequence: CASIEGTGSPQRELFF.

The CDR3: CASSKIRDRGQEKLFF. CDR3 DNA sequence: TGTGCCAGCAGCAAGATCAGAGACAGGGGCCAGGAAAAACTGTTTTTT. V gene TRBV27 combines with J gene TRBJ1-4, with 8 bases fitting TRBD1. The CDR3 has 16 amino acids. Germline values: CDR1 MNHEY, CDR2 SMNVEV (reference sequence). V lost 6 bases to trimming and J lost 8 bases; unmatched junction nucleotides: 14.

CDR3 loop: CAWSVMGGRTEAFF. The CDR3 DNA sequence: TGTGCCTGGAGTGTAATGGGAGGGCGAACTGAAGCTTTCTTT. V gene TRBV30 combines with J gene TRBJ1-1, with D unresolved. V was shortened by 0 bases and J by 5 bases, with 13 bases between the two germline ends. The CDR3 contains 14 residues. The germline V gene encodes CDR1 GTSNPN and CDR2 SVGIG (reference sequence).

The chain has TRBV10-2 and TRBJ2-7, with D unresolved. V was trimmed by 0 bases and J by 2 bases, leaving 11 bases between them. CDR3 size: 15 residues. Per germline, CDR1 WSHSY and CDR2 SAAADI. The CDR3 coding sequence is TGCGCCAGCAGTGAGTCGTTCTACAGAACCTACGAGCAGTACTTC. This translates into CASSESFYRTYEQYF.

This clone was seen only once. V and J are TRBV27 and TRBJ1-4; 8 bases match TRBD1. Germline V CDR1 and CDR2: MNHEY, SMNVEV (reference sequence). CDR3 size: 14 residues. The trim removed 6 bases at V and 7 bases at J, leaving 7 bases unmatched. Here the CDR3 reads CASRTTGGIEKLFF. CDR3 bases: TGTGCCAGCAGGACAACAGGGGGTATTGAAAAACTGTTTTTT.

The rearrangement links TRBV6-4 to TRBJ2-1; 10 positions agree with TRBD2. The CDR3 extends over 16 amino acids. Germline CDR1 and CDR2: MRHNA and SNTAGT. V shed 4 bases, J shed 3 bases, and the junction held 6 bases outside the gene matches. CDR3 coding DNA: TGTGCCAGCAGTGGGTCTAGCGGGGGAGACTACAATGAGCAGTTCTTC. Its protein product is CASSGSSGGDYNEQFF.

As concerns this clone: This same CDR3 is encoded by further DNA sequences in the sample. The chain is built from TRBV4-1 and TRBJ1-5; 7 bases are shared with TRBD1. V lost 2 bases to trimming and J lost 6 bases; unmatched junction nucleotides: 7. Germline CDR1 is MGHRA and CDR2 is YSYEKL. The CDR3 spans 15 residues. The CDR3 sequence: CASSQTRQGGQPQHF. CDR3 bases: TGCGCCAGCAGCCAAACTCGACAGGGCGGTCAGCCCCAGCATTTT.

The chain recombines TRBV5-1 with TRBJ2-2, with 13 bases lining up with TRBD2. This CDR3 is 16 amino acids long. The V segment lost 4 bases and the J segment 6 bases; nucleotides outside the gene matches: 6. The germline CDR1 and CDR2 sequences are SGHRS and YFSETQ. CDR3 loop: CASSLWGLAGPGELFF. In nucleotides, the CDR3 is TGCGCCAGCAGCCTTTGGGGACTAGCGGGACCCGGGGAGCTGTTTTTT.

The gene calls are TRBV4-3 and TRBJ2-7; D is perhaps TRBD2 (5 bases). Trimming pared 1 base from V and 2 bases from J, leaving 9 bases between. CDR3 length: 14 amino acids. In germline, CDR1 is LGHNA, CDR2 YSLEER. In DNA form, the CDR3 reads TGCGCCAGCAGCCAAGCGCAGGAGGCCTACGAGCAGTACTTC. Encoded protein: CASSQAQEAYEQYF.

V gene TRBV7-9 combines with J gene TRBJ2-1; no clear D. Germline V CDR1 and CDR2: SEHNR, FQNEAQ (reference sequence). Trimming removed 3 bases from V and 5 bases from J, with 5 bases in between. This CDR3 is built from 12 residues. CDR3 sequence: CASSFAHNEQFF. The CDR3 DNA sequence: TGTGCCAGCAGCTTCGCGCACAATGAGCAGTTCTTC.

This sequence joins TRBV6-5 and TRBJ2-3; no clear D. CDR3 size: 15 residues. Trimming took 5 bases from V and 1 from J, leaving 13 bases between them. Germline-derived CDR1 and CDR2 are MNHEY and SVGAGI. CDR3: CASSTYGGRTDTQYF. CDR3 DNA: TGTGCCAGCAGTACTTATGGCGGCCGCACAGATACGCAGTATTTT.

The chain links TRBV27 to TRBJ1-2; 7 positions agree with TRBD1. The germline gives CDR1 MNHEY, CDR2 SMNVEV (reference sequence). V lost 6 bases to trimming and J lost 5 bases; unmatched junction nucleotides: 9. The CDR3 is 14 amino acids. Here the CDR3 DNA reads TGTGCCAGCAGGGTAGGGGGCTCAGGGTATGGCTACACCTTC. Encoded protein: CASRVGGSGYGYTF.

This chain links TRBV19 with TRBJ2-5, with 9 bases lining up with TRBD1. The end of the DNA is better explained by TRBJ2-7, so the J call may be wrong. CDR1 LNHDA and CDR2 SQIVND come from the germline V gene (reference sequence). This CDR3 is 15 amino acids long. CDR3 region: CASSSGTGNQGEQYF. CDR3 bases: TGTGCCAGTAGTTCGGGGACAGGGAATCAAGGCGAGCAGTACTTC.

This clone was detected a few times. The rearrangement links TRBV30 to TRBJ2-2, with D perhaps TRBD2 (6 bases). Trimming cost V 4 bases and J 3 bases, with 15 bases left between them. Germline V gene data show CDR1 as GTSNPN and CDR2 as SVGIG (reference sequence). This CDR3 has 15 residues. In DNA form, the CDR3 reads TGTGCCTGGAAAGTAGCGGAAGCAGACACCGGGGAGCTGTTTTTT. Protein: CAWKVAEADTGELFF.